Shown below are 21 T cell receptor beta chains from a single sample sequenced in a study of blood T cell repertoires in COVID-19. This table comes from immunoSEQ multiplex PCR, and its TCRdb copy is limited to in-frame clones, with some not included. The table lists 310,000 or so clones, roughly 86% of them singletons, with under 2% in the top ten. Sequencing was carried out using peripheral blood. The receptors stem from a woman aged 50 to 60 with acute or convalescent COVID-19.

The J gene is TRBJ2-2, the V gene TRBV6-2 or TRBV6-3, with D possibly being TRBD2 (6 bases). Trimming pared 0 bases from V and 5 bases from J, leaving 10 bases between. This CDR3 spans 15 amino acids. Per germline, CDR1 MNHEY and CDR2 SVGEGT. The CDR3 here is CASSYSNGRTGELFF. The CDR3 bases are TGTGCCAGCAGTTACTCGAACGGGAGAACCGGGGAGCTGTTTTTT.

The chain has TRBV4-1 and TRBJ2-7; tentatively, D is TRBD1 (5 bases). V was clipped by 1 base and J by 5 bases, with 24 bases between them. Germline-derived CDR1 and CDR2 are MGHRA and YSYEKL. CDR3 length: 18 residues. CDR3: CASSQGRVTGPLFNEQYF. CDR3 DNA: TGCGCCAGCAGCCAAGGAAGAGTAACAGGACCCCTCTTTAACGAGCAGTACTTC.

This clone was counted between two and nine times. The V and J genes are TRBV7-2 and TRBJ2-6, with D tentatively TRBD1 (6 bases). CDR1 is SGHTA and CDR2 is FQGNSA in the germline V gene. V lost 6 bases and J lost 0, with 18 bases in between. This CDR3 region has 18 residues. The CDR3 nucleotides read TGTGCCAGCAGAACTACCCGGGACACTAGCTCTGGGGCCAACGTCCTGACTTTC. This sequence encodes CASRTTRDTSSGANVLTF.

The V gene is TRBV23-1, the J gene TRBJ2-3, with 11 bases aligning to TRBD2. Being an ORF, TRBV23-1 has a function that is uncertain. The CDR3 contains 20 residues. The junction had 13 bases not matched to a gene; V was cut back by 2 bases and J by 0 bases. The CDR3 coding sequence is TGCGCCAGCAGTCAACCGAGGGGACTAGCGGACCTTATTAGCACAGATACGCAGTATTTT. Translation: CASSQPRGLADLISTDTQYF.

The rearrangement uses TRBV5-4 and TRBJ1-2, with TRBD1 matching over 7 bases. The germline gives CDR1 SGHNT, CDR2 YYREEE (reference sequence). J lost 2 bases, V lost 4 bases, and 8 bases had no gene match. The CDR3 length is 15 residues. This CDR3 reads CASSGGTEKNYGYTF. The DNA of the CDR3 is TGTGCCAGCAGCGGCGGGACAGAGAAGAACTATGGCTACACCTTC.

The table lists this clone with a few counts. The chain carries TRBV24-1 and TRBJ2-3; the match to TRBD2 covers 9 bases. Germline V lookup: CDR1 KGHDR, CDR2 SFDVKD. This CDR3 region has 18 residues. V lost 3 bases and J lost 2; bases outside the gene matches: 11. The CDR3 DNA reads TGTGCCACCAGTGATGTTGGGGCTAGCGGGGACTTCACAGATACGCAGTATTTT. It codes for CATSDVGASGDFTDTQYF.

The rearrangement links TRBV7-8 to TRBJ1-1, with D maybe TRBD1 (6 bases). From germline, CDR1 is SGHVS and CDR2 FQNEAQ. This CDR3 region has 13 residues. V was clipped by 5 bases and J by 6 bases, with 13 bases between them. In DNA form, the CDR3 reads TGTGCCAGCAGCCGGGACATTGTAGCTGAAGCTTTCTTT. Its translation: CASSRDIVAEAFF.

This clone was detected only once. The V gene is TRBV6-2 or TRBV6-3, the J gene TRBJ1-4; D is unclear. Germline V lookup: CDR1 MNHEY, CDR2 SVGEGT. The CDR3 spans 16 residues. The germline V and J ends were trimmed by 4 bases and 0 bases, with 12 bases remaining between them. CDR3 residues: CASSSTHSATNEKLFF. CDR3 bases: TGTGCCAGCAGTTCAACTCACAGTGCAACTAATGAAAAACTGTTTTTT.

This clone was detected once. The germline gene is not matched at one end of the junction; a read error may be the cause. The chain carries TRBV7-2 and TRBJ2-7; TRBD2 agrees at 7 bases. In germline, CDR1 is SGHTA, CDR2 FQGNSA. This CDR3 region has 15 residues. In DNA form, the CDR3 reads TGTGCCAGCACCTTAACGTCCGGGAGGAACTACGAGCAGTACTTC. Protein product: CASTLTSGRNYEQYF. Full variable domain (missing parts from reference TRBV7-2 and TRBJ2-7): GAGVSQSPSNKVTEKGKDVELRCDPISGHTALYWYRQSLGQGLEFLIYFQGNSAPDKSGLPSDRFSAERTGGSVSTLTIQRTQQEDSAVYLCASTLTSGRNYEQYFGPGTRLTVT.

The chain combines TRBV5-1 with TRBJ1-2; 9 nucleotides line up with TRBD1. CDR1 and CDR2 (germline): SGHRS, YFSETQ. The junction had 8 bases not matched to a gene; V was cut back by 0 bases and J by 8 bases. The CDR3 totals 15 residues. The CDR3 loop is CASSLGQGEVGGYTF. The CDR3 nucleotides read TGCGCCAGCAGCTTGGGACAGGGGGAAGTCGGCGGCTACACCTTC.

V gene TRBV7-9 combines with J gene TRBJ2-7, with D tentatively TRBD2 (6 bases). Per germline, CDR1 SEHNR and CDR2 FQNEAQ (reference sequence). V shed 3 bases and J shed 3 bases, with 12 bases lying between them. The CDR3 spans 14 residues. CDR3 DNA: TGTGCCAGCAGCTTTGGAGGGTGGGACTACGAGCAGTACTTC. Translating it yields CASSFGGWDYEQYF.

The chain employs TRBV9 and TRBJ1-2, with a weak D call TRBD1 (6 bases). Per the germline V gene, CDR1 is SGDLS and CDR2 is YYNGEE. The CDR3 contains 16 residues. Trimming took 8 bases from V and 5 from J, leaving 25 bases between them. In DNA form, the CDR3 reads TGTGCCAGTAGAGGGACACGGGACATAACTCCGTATGGCTACACCTTC. Protein: CASRGTRDITPYGYTF. The full variable domain, rest sourced from reference TRBV9 and TRBJ1-2, is DSGVTQTPKHLITATGQRVTLRCSPRSGDLSVYWYQQSLDQGLQFLIQYYNGEERAKGNILERFSAQQFPDLHSELNLSSLELGDSALYFCASRGTRDITPYGYTFGSGTRLTVV.

The DNA of the CDR3 is TGTGCCAGCTCACCCGGGACAGGGACCTCTGGGGCCAACGTCCTGACTTTC. It encodes CASSPGTGTSGANVLTF. The rearrangement uses TRBV18 and TRBJ2-6; 9 bases line up with TRBD1. The CDR3 totals 17 residues. J gave up 0 bases and V 3 bases, and 3 bases lay outside the gene matches. Germline CDR1 and CDR2: KGHSH and LQKENI.

V usage is TRBV5-4 and J usage is TRBJ2-3; D may be TRBD1 (5 bases). The germline CDR1 and CDR2 sequences are SGHNT and YYREEE (reference sequence). The CDR3 loop spans 14 amino acids. The V and J ends lost 2 bases and 2 bases respectively, with 9 bases between them. The CDR3 loop reads CASSLKGDTDTQYF. CDR3 DNA: TGTGCCAGCAGCTTAAAAGGGGACACAGATACGCAGTATTTT.

The V gene is TRBV28, the J gene TRBJ1-5; 8 nucleotides align to TRBD1. Per the germline V gene, CDR1 is MDHEN and CDR2 is SYDVKM. With V trimmed by 3 bases and J by 10 bases, 11 bases remained unmatched. This CDR3 has 15 amino acids. Written as DNA, the CDR3 is TGTGCCAGCAGTTTTATGGACAGGGAAGGCACACCCCAGCATTTT. It codes for CASSFMDREGTPQHF.

V is TRBV10-3 and J is TRBJ1-2, with 7 bases aligning to TRBD1. V was pared by 7 bases and J by 5 bases, with 7 bases of the junction left unmatched. The CDR3 spans 13 residues. Germline-derived CDR1 and CDR2 are ENHRY and SYGVKD. The CDR3 loop reads CAITSRGEYGYTF. DNA of the CDR3: TGTGCCATCACCTCCAGGGGGGAATATGGCTACACCTTC.

This sequence joins TRBV5-1 and TRBJ2-7, with 8 positions matching TRBD2. Germline trimming cut 4 bases from V and 2 bases from J; bases unmatched to any gene: 8. The CDR3 length is 15 residues. Germline V gives CDR1 SGHRS, CDR2 YFSETQ. As DNA, the CDR3 is TGCGCCAGCAGCGCCTACTTAGCGGGGCCCTACGAGCAGTACTTC. This encodes CASSAYLAGPYEQYF.

The sample holds one count of this clone. The chain joins TRBV4-2 to TRBJ2-1; TRBD2 aligns across 8 bases. V trimming: 0 bases; J trimming: 3 bases; junction bases outside the gene matches: 4. Per germline, CDR1 LGHNA and CDR2 YNFKEQ. This CDR3 comprises 16 residues. Here the CDR3 DNA reads TGTGCCAGCAGCCAAGATCAAACTAGCGGCTACAATGAGCAGTTCTTC. This gives the protein CASSQDQTSGYNEQFF.

The chain has TRBV18 and TRBJ2-1; 8 nucleotides match TRBD2. The ends lost 3 bases at V and 6 bases at J; junction bases unmatched: 7. CDR3 length equals 15 residues. Germline V gene data show CDR1 as KGHSH and CDR2 as LQKENI. The CDR3, as DNA: TGTGCCAGCTCACCTCCGGCGGGAGGTCTCAATGAGCAGTTCTTC. Its translation is CASSPPAGGLNEQFF.

This sequence joins TRBV5-1 and TRBJ2-3; D gene uncertain. The germline V and J ends were trimmed by 1 base and 1 base, with 4 bases remaining between them. CDR1 and CDR2 from the germline V gene are SGHRS and YFSETQ. The CDR3 is made up of 13 amino acids. As DNA, the CDR3 is TGCGCCAGCAGCTTGCAGGGCACAGATACGCAGTATTTT. This encodes CASSLQGTDTQYF.

The chain carries TRBV18 and TRBJ1-2; 7 nucleotides match TRBD1. The trim removed 3 bases at V and 7 bases at J, leaving 11 bases unmatched. Per germline, CDR1 KGHSH and CDR2 LQKENI. CDR3 length: 15 residues. DNA for the CDR3: TGTGCCAGCTCACCCCCCGGGACAGATGTGTCTGGCTACACCTTC. This encodes CASSPPGTDVSGYTF.